This T cell receptor (beta chain) derives from a study of regulatory and conventional T cells in RAG deficiency. The sorted conventional CD4+ T cells were CD25-low and CD127-high, with genomic DNA sequenced. The repertoire was sequenced with immunoSEQ multiplex PCR; TCRdb's copy has only in-frame clones and lacks some. The sample lists tens of thousands of clones, 80% to 90% occurring once. The germline V gene encodes CDR1 SGHKS and CDR2 YYEKEE (reference sequence). V lost 2 bases and J lost 0, with 4 bases in between. The CDR3 length is 13 residues. This same sample was also taken into another study, of regulatory T cells. This second study notes: Primers: 52 TRBV forward and 13 TRBJ reverse.

The sequencing input was CD4+ effector T cells sorted from blood. The chain links TRBV5-5 to TRBJ2-3; no clear D gene. The receptor was isolated from a human donor in good health. The CDR3 protein is CASSFFSTDTQYF. The CDR3 nucleotides read TGTGCCAGCAGCTTTTTTAGCACAGATACGCAGTATTTT. Combining the CDR3 with reference TRBV5-5 and TRBJ2-3 gives the whole variable domain DAGVTQSPTHLIKTRGQQVTLRCSPISGHKSVSWYQQVLGQGPQFIFQYYEKEERGRGNFPDRFSARQFPNYSSELNVNALLLGDSALYLCASSFFSTDTQYFGPGTRLTVL.